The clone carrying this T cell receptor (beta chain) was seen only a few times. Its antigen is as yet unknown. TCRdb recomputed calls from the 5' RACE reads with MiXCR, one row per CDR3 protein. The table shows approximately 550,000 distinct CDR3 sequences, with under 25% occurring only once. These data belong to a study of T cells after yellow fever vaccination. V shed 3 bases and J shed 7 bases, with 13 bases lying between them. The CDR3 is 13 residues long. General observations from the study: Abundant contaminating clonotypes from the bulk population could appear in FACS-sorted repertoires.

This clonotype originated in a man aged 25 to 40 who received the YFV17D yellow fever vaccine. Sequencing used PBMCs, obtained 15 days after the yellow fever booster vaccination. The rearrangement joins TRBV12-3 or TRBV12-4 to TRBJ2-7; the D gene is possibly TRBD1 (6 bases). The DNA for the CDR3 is TGTGCCAGCAGTTTGTCAGGGGCTCGGGAGCAGTACTTC. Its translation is CASSLSGAREQYF.